Below are 20 T cell receptor beta chains sequenced from a single sample in a study of blood T cell repertoires in COVID-19. Some clones are missing from TCRdb's copy, which holds only in-frame ones; the method was immunoSEQ multiplex PCR. Of 40,000 or so clones in the sample, around 84% are singletons; the top ten hold about 1.5%. Sequencing was done on a sample of peripheral blood. The receptor set was obtained from a man aged 55 to 70 with COVID-19, enrolled during active disease.

CDR3 region: CASSQDPRGREKLFF. The CDR3 bases are TGCGCCAGCAGCCAAGATCCCAGGGGGCGTGAAAAACTGTTTTTT. This chain joins TRBV4-1 and TRBJ1-4; 8 nucleotides align to TRBD1. The CDR3 contains 15 residues. Germline CDR1 reads MGHRA; CDR2 reads YSYEKL. Trimming at V came to 0 bases and at J to 7 bases, leaving 4 bases not matched to a gene.

J is TRBJ2-1 and V is TRBV24-1; 8 positions match TRBD1. CDR1 and CDR2 (germline): KGHDR, SFDVKD. J was trimmed by 3 bases and V by 4 bases; bases with no gene match: 25. The CDR3 consists of 22 residues. The CDR3 region is CATSDPSLDRGLDRDLYNEQFF. The DNA for the CDR3 is TGTGCCACCAGTGACCCGAGCCTTGACAGGGGTTTGGACCGGGACCTCTACAATGAGCAGTTCTTC.

This chain joins TRBV14 and TRBJ2-2, with TRBD1 matching 10 bases. Losses at the gene ends were 2 bases for V and 3 bases for J; bases not matched to a gene: 6. The CDR3 has 17 residues. The germline gives CDR1 SGHDN, CDR2 FVKESK. CDR3 bases: TGTGCCAGCAGCCAACTCTTGACAGGGGGCTACACCGGGGAGCTGTTTTTT. It codes for CASSQLLTGGYTGELFF.

This sequence joins TRBV18 and TRBJ2-7; 7 positions match TRBD1. Germline loops: CDR1 KGHSH, CDR2 LQKENI. The CDR3 is 13 amino acids. V lost 3 bases and J lost 6; bases outside the gene matches: 5. CDR3 region: CASSPGQGVEQYF. The CDR3 DNA sequence: TGTGCCAGCTCACCGGGCCAGGGGGTCGAGCAGTACTTC.

This clone was seen a handful of times. This sequence joins TRBV28 and TRBJ1-5, with D possibly being TRBD1 (5 bases). The ends were cut back, 6 bases at V and 5 bases at J, with 14 bases in the middle. Germline V gene data show CDR1 as MDHEN and CDR2 as SYDVKM. The CDR3 length is 14 residues. The CDR3 region has the DNA TGTGCCAGCAGCTTGGACACGCTCTATCAGCCCCAGCATTTT. Translated, it gives CASSLDTLYQPQHF.

DNA for the CDR3: TGTGCCAGCAGCCACGCGGTGACAGAAATCTATGGCTACACCTTC. Encoded protein: CASSHAVTEIYGYTF. V is TRBV7-9 and J is TRBJ1-2; the D gene is possibly TRBD1 (5 bases). V dropped 5 bases and J dropped 4 bases, with 17 bases sitting between them. The CDR3 has 15 amino acids. Germline lookup yields CDR1 SEHNR and CDR2 FQNEAQ (reference sequence).

The rearrangement uses TRBV7-3 and TRBJ2-1; 13 positions agree with TRBD2. With 2 bases clipped from V and 2 bases from J, the junction kept 6 bases outside the gene matches. This CDR3 has 18 amino acids. Looked up from germline, CDR1 is SGHTA and CDR2 is FQGTGA. The CDR3 protein is CASSLGLAGDLPYNEQFF. CDR3 nucleotide sequence: TGTGCCAGCAGCTTAGGACTAGCGGGAGATCTTCCCTACAATGAGCAGTTCTTC.

The chain couples TRBV7-9 to TRBJ2-1; 11 bases are shared with TRBD2. This CDR3 is 15 amino acids long. Germline V lookup: CDR1 SEHNR, CDR2 FQNEAQ (reference sequence). V shed 4 bases, J shed 7 bases, and the junction held 6 bases outside the gene matches. The chain's CDR3 is CASSWLAGGGNEQFF. In DNA form, the CDR3 reads TGTGCCAGCAGCTGGCTAGCGGGAGGAGGGAATGAGCAGTTCTTC. Drawing the rest from reference TRBV7-9 and TRBJ2-1, the complete variable domain is DTGVSQNPRHKITKRGQNVTFRCDPISEHNRLYWYRQTLGQGPEFLTYFQNEAQLEKSRLLSDRFSAERPKGSFSTLEIQRTEQGDSAMYLCASSWLAGGGNEQFFGPGTRLTVL.

The chain combines TRBV28 with TRBJ1-6, with a tentative D call TRBD1 (6 bases). CDR3 length equals 15 residues. With 3 bases removed from V and 9 bases from J, the gap between germline ends came to 15 bases. From germline, CDR1 is MDHEN and CDR2 SYDVKM. The CDR3 loop reads CASSLGLGGVSPLHF. The CDR3 DNA reads TGTGCCAGCAGTTTGGGCCTAGGGGGGGTTTCACCCCTCCACTTT.

This clone has a single count. This chain links TRBV12-5 with TRBJ2-2, with TRBD1 matching over 8 bases. CDR1 is LGHNT and CDR2 is FRNRAP in the germline V gene. This CDR3 is built from 14 residues. With V trimmed by 7 bases and J by 2 bases, 3 bases remained unmatched. The CDR3: CASVQGGNTGELFF. CDR3 DNA: TGTGCTAGTGTACAGGGGGGTAACACCGGGGAGCTGTTTTTT.

The rearrangement uses TRBV5-4 and TRBJ1-2, with 9 bases identical to TRBD1. The length of the CDR3 is 15 residues. Germline values: CDR1 SGHNT, CDR2 YYREEE (reference sequence). V shed 6 bases and J 7 bases; nucleotides not matched to a gene: 13. The CDR3 region is CASKRAGQGSGGYTF. CDR3 nucleotide sequence: TGTGCCAGCAAGCGGGCGGGACAGGGATCTGGTGGCTACACCTTC.

This sequence joins TRBV29-1 and TRBJ2-1; 7 bases line up with TRBD1. This CDR3 comprises 14 residues. The ends lost 6 bases at V and 3 bases at J; junction bases unmatched: 8. Germline CDR1 and CDR2: SQVTM and ANQGSEA. The CDR3 here is CSVSGGEYYNEQFF. The CDR3 DNA follows: TGCAGCGTATCAGGGGGTGAGTACTACAATGAGCAGTTCTTC.

The rearrangement joins TRBV9 to TRBJ2-2; 8 bases match TRBD2. There are 14 residues in the CDR3. Trimming took 3 bases from V and 4 from J; bases not matched to a gene: 2. CDR1 and CDR2 from the germline V gene are SGDLS and YYNGEE. CDR3 DNA sequence: TGTGCCAGCAGCGCCGGACTAGCCACCGGGGAGCTGTTTTTT. As protein: CASSAGLATGELFF.

The chain couples TRBV19 to TRBJ1-5; unclear D gene. The V gene lost 2 bases and the J gene lost 3 bases, with 5 bases spanning the gap. The V gene's germline CDR1 is LNHDA and CDR2 SQIVND (reference sequence). The CDR3 sequence is 13 residues long. In DNA form, the CDR3 reads TGTGCCAGTAGTATACAACTCAATCAGCCCCAGCATTTT. Amino acid sequence: CASSIQLNQPQHF.

The chain recombines TRBV7-2 with TRBJ1-5; D gene unclear. CDR3 length: 14 residues. V lost 5 bases and J lost 0, with 8 bases in between. CDR1 and CDR2 (germline): SGHTA, FQGNSA. CDR3 nucleotides: TGTGCCAGCAGCGCGCGATATAGCAATCAGCCCCAGCATTTT. This translates into CASSARYSNQPQHF.

The chain is built from TRBV6-5 and TRBJ2-7, with TRBD1 as a possible D gene (5 bases). The germline V gene has CDR1 MNHEY and CDR2 SVGAGI. Between the trimmed V and J ends, which lost 7 bases and 2 bases, there was a span of 18 bases. The CDR3 has 15 amino acids. In nucleotides, the CDR3 is TGTGCCAGCACCGAAGGGGCAGGGTACACCTACGAGCAGTACTTC. The encoded protein is CASTEGAGYTYEQYF.

V usage is TRBV19 and J usage is TRBJ2-1; TRBD2 is a possible D gene (5 bases). Germline V lookup: CDR1 LNHDA, CDR2 SQIVND (reference sequence). V shed 2 bases and J shed 4 bases, with 24 bases lying between them. This CDR3 contains 19 residues. CDR3 sequence: CASSIYFGIAPLLYNEQFF. In DNA, the CDR3 is TGTGCCAGTAGTATATATTTTGGGATAGCGCCCCTCCTTTACAATGAGCAGTTCTTC.

The sample holds a few counts of this clone. This rearrangement joins TRBV19 to TRBJ2-5, with TRBD1 matching over 7 bases. The length of the CDR3 is 13 residues. Trimming at V came to 10 bases and at J to 3 bases, leaving 8 bases not matched to a gene. Germline assignment: CDR1 LNHDA and CDR2 SQIVND (reference sequence). Here the CDR3 reads CATLGTAKETQYF. CDR3 in DNA: TGTGCCACTCTCGGGACAGCCAAAGAGACCCAGTACTTC.

V is TRBV5-1 and J is TRBJ2-3; D gene uncertain. This CDR3 is 12 amino acids long. Trimming removed 2 bases at V and 2 bases at J, with 3 bases between. Germline lookup yields CDR1 SGHRS and CDR2 YFSETQ. CDR3 sequence: CASSFLTDTQYF. The CDR3 nucleotides are TGCGCCAGCAGCTTCCTCACAGATACGCAGTATTTT.

CDR3 sequence: CASSWNRGMVGYTF. In DNA, the CDR3 is TGTGCCAGCAGTTGGAACAGGGGGATGGTTGGCTACACCTTC. The chain employs TRBV6-2 or TRBV6-3 and TRBJ1-2; TRBD1 aligns across 8 bases. Trimming at V came to 4 bases and at J to 7 bases, leaving 8 bases not matched to a gene. Per germline, CDR1 MNHEY and CDR2 SVGEGT. The CDR3 is 14 residues long.